These T cell receptor beta chains were read from a single sample in a study of blood T cell repertoires in COVID-19. Data came from immunoSEQ multiplex PCR; TCRdb stores just in-frame clones and leaves some out. The sample shows 300,000 to 400,000 clones, 70% to 90% of them seen only once. Sequences were obtained from PBMCs or T cells enriched from blood (not recorded which). Receptors originate from a woman aged 35 to 49 with acute COVID-19. The conserved cysteine and the conserved F or W are not part of the CDR3 here. Clone size is given for some rows only: seen once, a few or many times, or a class if the clone is expanded.

v_gene: TRBV29-1; abundance: NA; j_gene: TRBJ2-1; CDR3aa: SLTLASTYNEQF
v_gene: TRBV3-1/TRBV3-2; abundance: NA; j_gene: TRBJ1-1; CDR3aa: ASSQFARGKPEAF
v_gene: TRBV6-5; abundance: NA; j_gene: TRBJ1-6; CDR3aa: ASSPGSGRNSPLH
v_gene: TRBV2; abundance: NA; j_gene: TRBJ2-2; CDR3aa: ASRPGQVPTGELF
v_gene: TRBV7-2; abundance: NA; j_gene: TRBJ2-7; CDR3aa: ASSVTSYEQY
v_gene: TRBV19; abundance: NA; j_gene: TRBJ1-1; CDR3aa: ASMTPKGDNTEAF
v_gene: TRBV9; abundance: NA; j_gene: TRBJ1-3; CDR3aa: ASSAAGQSSGNTIY
v_gene: TRBV7-9; abundance: NA; j_gene: TRBJ1-3; CDR3aa: ASSPWADSREGNTIY
v_gene: TRBV10-3; abundance: NA; j_gene: TRBJ2-5; CDR3aa: AISESGIGMETQY
v_gene: TRBV4-1; abundance: NA; j_gene: TRBJ1-2; CDR3aa: ASSQAGTDYGYT
v_gene: TRBV6-2/TRBV6-3; abundance: NA; j_gene: TRBJ1-2; CDR3aa: ASSFVGGGYT
v_gene: TRBV7-9; abundance: NA; j_gene: TRBJ1-6; CDR3aa: ASSSLDRDLSPLH
v_gene: TRBV2; abundance: NA; j_gene: TRBJ2-1; CDR3aa: ASSQTSGGTF
v_gene: TRBV20-1; abundance: once; j_gene: TRBJ1-2; CDR3aa: SASRGGQIYYGYT
v_gene: TRBV5-1; abundance: NA; j_gene: TRBJ2-7; CDR3aa: ASSLSGYEQY
v_gene: TRBV29-1; abundance: many; j_gene: TRBJ2-1; CDR3aa: SVGGGGSYNEQF
v_gene: TRBV6-1; abundance: NA; j_gene: TRBJ1-2; CDR3aa: ASSENRVGGYT
v_gene: TRBV7-2; abundance: NA; j_gene: TRBJ2-2; CDR3aa: ASSLGGTGVLRTGELF
v_gene: TRBV19; abundance: NA; j_gene: TRBJ1-6; CDR3aa: ASSTGSSPLH
v_gene: TRBV27; abundance: NA; j_gene: TRBJ2-1; CDR3aa: ASSLLRGYNEQF